This passage covers 12 T cell receptor beta chains from one sample sequenced in a study of T cell repertoires in cytomegalovirus infection. Antigens for these TCRs are unknown. TCRdb re-derived calls from the reads in MiXCR, one entry per CDR3 protein. Of around 900,000 distinct CDR3 sequences in the sample, around 30% are singletons; the top ten hold roughly 13%. Specimen: cultured CD8+ T cells from PBMCs, collected from culture after CMV antigen stimulation. These receptors came from a human donor in good health (CMV status not recorded). Some clones in this sample may be carry-over from other donors' samples.

This clonotype appeared once. The chain recombines TRBV20-1 with TRBJ2-1; 13 bases match TRBD2. The germline CDR1 and CDR2 sequences are DFQATT and SNEGSKA (reference sequence). Trimming cost V 3 bases and J 2 bases; bases outside gene matches: 7. This CDR3 comprises 17 residues. CDR3 nucleotide sequence: TGCAGTGCTAGGGCCGGGACTAGCGGGACTACCTACAATGAGCAGTTCTTC. Protein sequence: CSARAGTSGTTYNEQFF.

The V and J genes are TRBV27 and TRBJ1-1; 8 bases match TRBD1. CDR3 length: 15 residues. The V gene end was trimmed by 4 bases and the J gene end by 5 bases; junction bases not matched to a gene: 9. Germline assignment: CDR1 MNHEY and CDR2 SMNVEV (reference sequence). CDR3 region: CASSSLAGGHTEAFF. The CDR3 DNA reads as TGTGCCAGCAGTTCGCTGGCAGGGGGCCATACTGAAGCTTTCTTT.

The table lists this clonotype with many counts. This chain uses TRBV7-8 with TRBJ2-2; D is uncertain. V shed 3 bases and J shed 0 bases, with 23 bases lying between them. The CDR3 has 20 amino acids. CDR1 SGHVS and CDR2 FQNEAQ come from the germline V gene. The CDR3 DNA is TGTGCCAGCAGCTTGCCGGGCGACCAGCCCGATAGAACGAACACCGGGGAGCTGTTTTTT. It translates to CASSLPGDQPDRTNTGELFF.

The V call is TRBV27, the J call TRBJ1-5; TRBD1 might be the D (6 bases). The germline V gene encodes CDR1 MNHEY and CDR2 SMNVEV (reference sequence). There are 14 residues in the CDR3. V was trimmed by 1 base and J by 7 bases, leaving 11 bases between them. CDR3 residues: CASSLWGAGQPQHF. CDR3 sequence (DNA): TGTGCCAGCAGTTTATGGGGGGCAGGACAGCCCCAGCATTTT.

Many counts were recorded for this clonotype. The V call is TRBV5-1, the J call TRBJ2-1, with TRBD2 matching over 11 bases. CDR3 length equals 21 residues. Germline values: CDR1 SGHRS, CDR2 YFSETQ. Trimming took 4 bases from V and 0 from J; bases not matched to a gene: 18. The CDR3: CASSASLAGGYIPRSYNEQFF. The CDR3 region has the DNA TGCGCCAGCAGCGCATCTCTAGCGGGGGGTTACATTCCCCGCTCCTACAATGAGCAGTTCTTC.

The J gene is TRBJ1-1, the V gene TRBV29-1; possibly TRBD1 for D (5 bases). The V end lost 6 bases, the J end lost 2 bases, and 10 bases lay between the germline ends. Germline CDR1 reads SQVTM; CDR2 reads ANQGSEA. The CDR3 covers 12 residues. The CDR3 coding sequence is TGCAGCGTGCCGGGACGAAACACTGAAGCTTTCTTT. It encodes CSVPGRNTEAFF.

The J gene is TRBJ2-5, the V gene TRBV20-1; D might be TRBD2 (5 bases). V lost 6 bases and J 3 bases, leaving 26 bases between the germline ends. Germline loops: CDR1 DFQATT, CDR2 SNEGSKA (reference sequence). The CDR3 has 17 residues. CDR3 sequence: CSARTDGLGYKKETQYF. In nucleotides, the CDR3 is TGCAGTGCCAGGACTGACGGGCTGGGATACAAGAAAGAGACCCAGTACTTC.

Only one count was recorded for this clonotype. J is TRBJ1-3 and V is TRBV5-4; no definite D call. Per germline, CDR1 SGHNT and CDR2 YYREEE (reference sequence). The CDR3 is 14 residues long. The V gene lost 0 bases and the J gene lost 4 bases, with 8 bases spanning the gap. CDR3: CASSLAATGNTIYF. CDR3 bases: TGTGCCAGCAGCTTGGCAGCTACCGGAAACACCATATATTTT.

The table lists this clonotype with a few counts. The chain joins TRBV6-2 or TRBV6-3 to TRBJ2-7, with 13 nucleotides matching TRBD2. The CDR3 is made up of 17 amino acids. With 2 bases clipped from V and 0 bases from J, the junction kept 4 bases outside the gene matches. In germline, CDR1 is MNHEY, CDR2 SVGEGT. The CDR3 DNA reads as TGTGCCAGCAGTTACGGGACTAGCGGGGTAAGCTCCTACGAGCAGTACGTC. This sequence encodes CASSYGTSGVSSYEQYV.

A few counts support this clonotype. The chain links TRBV7-6 to TRBJ2-7; 12 nucleotides line up with TRBD2. This CDR3 contains 17 residues. Germline V gives CDR1 SGHVS, CDR2 FNYEAQ. The junction had 7 bases not matched to a gene; V was cut back by 1 base and J by 3 bases. This CDR3 reads CASSLDGGLAGNYEQYF. Written as DNA, the CDR3 is TGTGCCAGCAGCTTAGATGGGGGACTAGCGGGCAACTACGAGCAGTACTTC.

This clonotype was recorded at least ten times. The rearrangement joins TRBV7-6 to TRBJ1-4; D uncertain. The CDR3 extends over 17 amino acids. V was clipped by 1 base and J by 11 bases, with 23 bases between them. The germline gives CDR1 SGHVS, CDR2 FNYEAQ. CDR3 in DNA: TGTGCCAGCAGCTTAGTTTCGGGGAGTGTGGACGGAGGGAAACTGTTTTTT. Its translation is CASSLVSGSVDGGKLFF.

V and J are TRBV5-4 and TRBJ2-5, with 7 bases matching TRBD1. Germline V gene lookup returns CDR1 SGHNT and CDR2 YYREEE (reference sequence). J gave up 5 bases and V 3 bases, and 7 bases lay outside the gene matches. This CDR3 region has 14 residues. CDR3 amino acids: CASSSEGGGETQYF. The CDR3 DNA reads TGTGCCAGCAGCTCAGAAGGGGGCGGGGAGACCCAGTACTTC.